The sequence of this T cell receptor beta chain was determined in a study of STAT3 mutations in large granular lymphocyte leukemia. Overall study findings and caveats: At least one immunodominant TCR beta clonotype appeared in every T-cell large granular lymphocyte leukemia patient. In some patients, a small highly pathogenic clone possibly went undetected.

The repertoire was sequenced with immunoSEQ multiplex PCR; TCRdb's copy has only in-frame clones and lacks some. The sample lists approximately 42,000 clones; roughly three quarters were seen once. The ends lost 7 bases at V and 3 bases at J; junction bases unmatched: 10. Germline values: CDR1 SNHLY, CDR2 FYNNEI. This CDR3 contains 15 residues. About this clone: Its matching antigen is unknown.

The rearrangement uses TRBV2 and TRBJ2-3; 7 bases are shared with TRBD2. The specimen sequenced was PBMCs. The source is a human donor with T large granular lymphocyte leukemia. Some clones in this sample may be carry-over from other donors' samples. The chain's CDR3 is CASTPLAGATDTQYF. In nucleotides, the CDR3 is TGTGCCAGCACCCCCCTGGCGGGAGCGACAGATACGCAGTATTTT.